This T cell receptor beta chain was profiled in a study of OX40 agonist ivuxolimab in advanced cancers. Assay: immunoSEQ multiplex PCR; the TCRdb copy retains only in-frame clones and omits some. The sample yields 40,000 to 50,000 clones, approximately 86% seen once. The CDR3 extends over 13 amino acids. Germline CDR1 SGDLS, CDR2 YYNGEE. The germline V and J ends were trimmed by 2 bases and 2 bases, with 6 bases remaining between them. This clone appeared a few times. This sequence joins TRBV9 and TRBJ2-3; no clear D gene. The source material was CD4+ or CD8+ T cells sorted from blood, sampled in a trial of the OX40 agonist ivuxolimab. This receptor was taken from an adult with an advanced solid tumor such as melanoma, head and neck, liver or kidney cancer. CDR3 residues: CASSVTFTDTQYF. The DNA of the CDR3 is TGTGCCAGCAGCGTTACCTTCACAGATACGCAGTATTTT. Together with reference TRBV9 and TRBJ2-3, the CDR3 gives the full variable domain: DSGVTQTPKHLITATGQRVTLRCSPRSGDLSVYWYQQSLDQGLQFLIQYYNGEERAKGNILERFSAQQFPDLHSELNLSSLELGDSALYFCASSVTFTDTQYFGPGTRLTVL.